The rows below give T cell receptor beta chains drawn from one sample of a study of cytomegalovirus exposure and HLA in healthy donors. The protocol was immunoSEQ multiplex PCR, while the TCRdb copy is restricted to in-frame clones and leaves out a portion. The sample has under 130,000 clones; around 67% are singletons. Input material: PBMCs. All receptors derive from a woman between 45 and 65 years old in good health and CMV-seronegative. Each CDR3 is given with its conserved first and last residue. A D gene is named only where the DNA matches it firmly. Size values are once, few and many counts, or a class for expanded clones, and some rows have none.

clone size	D gene	J gene	V gene	CDR3 DNA	CDR3 protein
.	TRBD1	TRBJ1-4	TRBV4-1	TGCGCCAGCAGCCAAGATCTTACAGGGGTTCATGAAAAACTGTTTTTT	CASSQDLTGVHEKLFF
.	.	TRBJ1-1	TRBV7-2	TGTGCCAGCAGCTTCCCGGGGGGGAACACTGAAGCTTTCTTT	CASSFPGGNTEAFF
.	TRBD1	TRBJ1-5	TRBV27	TGTGCCAGCAGTTCCGGGACAGGGGCGGGTCAGCCCCAGCATTTT	CASSSGTGAGQPQHF
.	TRBD2	TRBJ2-7	TRBV7-8	TGTGCCAGCAGTATGGTTTTCCCCGGGAGGGCCGAGCAGTACTTC	CASSMVFPGRAEQYF
.	.	TRBJ1-3	TRBV5-1	TGCGCCAGCAGCTCGGCAGGGTCTGGAAACACCATATATTTT	CASSSAGSGNTIYF
.	.	TRBJ1-2	TRBV19	TGTGCCAGTAGGACGGACAGAAACTATGGCTACACCTTC	CASRTDRNYGYTF
.	.	TRBJ2-2	TRBV4-2	TGTGCCAGCAGCCAAGGTCAGGGATTGGCCGGGGAGCTGTTTTTT	CASSQGQGLAGELFF
few	.	TRBJ2-1	TRBV4-1	TGCGCCAGCAGCCAATCAGGGTTTGTCGCCAATGAGCAGTTCTTC	CASSQSGFVANEQFF
.	.	TRBJ1-1	TRBV18	TGTGCCAGCTCACCACAGGGGACGGGGGCTGAAGCTTTCTTT	CASSPQGTGAEAFF
.	TRBD1	TRBJ2-1	TRBV6-6	TGTGCCAGCAGTTGGGGGACAGGGGACTACAATGAGCAGTTCTTC	CASSWGTGDYNEQFF
.	.	TRBJ2-3	TRBV27	TGTGCCAGCAGTTTATCGGCGACAGTTCGAGATACGCAGTATTTT	CASSLSATVRDTQYF
once	.	TRBJ2-1	TRBV28	TGTGCCAGCAGGCCCCCTAGCAGCCATGAGCAGTTCTTC	CASRPPSSHEQFF
.	.	TRBJ1-1	TRBV7-9	TGTGCCAGCAGCTTATCGGACACTGAAGCTTTCTTT	CASSLSDTEAFF
.	.	TRBJ2-2	TRBV14	TGTGCCAGCAGCCCGACAATGAACACCGGGGAGCTGTTTTTT	CASSPTMNTGELFF
.	TRBD2	TRBJ2-7	TRBV27	TGTGCCAGCAGTTTATCGCAGGGACTAGCCTACGAGCAGTACTTC	CASSLSQGLAYEQYF
.	.	TRBJ1-1	TRBV5-4	TGTGCCAGCAGCCTGGACTGGAACACTGAAGCTTTCTTT	CASSLDWNTEAFF
.	TRBD1	TRBJ2-1	TRBV10-3	TGTGCCATCCGGGGCCAACAGGGGAGTGAGCAGTTCTTC	CAIRGQQGSEQFF
.	.	TRBJ1-2	TRBV29-1	TGCAGCGTAGAAGACAGTCTCTATGGCTACACCTTC	CSVEDSLYGYTF
few	.	TRBJ2-2	TRBV18	TGTGCCAGCTCACCATCTTCGGCCGGGGGACGGGACACCGGGGAGCTGTTTTTT	CASSPSSAGGRDTGELFF
once	TRBD2	TRBJ2-1	TRBV5-1	TGCGCCAGCAGCCTCCTAGCGGGGGGGCTAAATGAGCAGTTCTTC	CASSLLAGGLNEQFF
.	.	TRBJ2-7	TRBV5-1	TGCGCCAGCAGCTTGGCGGGGGGCGACTACGAGCAGTACTTC	CASSLAGGDYEQYF
.	.	TRBJ2-7	TRBV19	TGTGCCAGTAGTGACCCGATGGGGGGTAACTCCTACGAGCAGTACTTC	CASSDPMGGNSYEQYF
.	TRBD1	TRBJ1-2	TRBV4-3	TGCGCCAGCAGCCAAGATCAGGGGGCGAACTATGGCTACACCTTC	CASSQDQGANYGYTF
few	TRBD1	TRBJ2-1	TRBV4-3	TGCGCCAGCAGCCAAGGGACGGGACAGGGTCTCGATGAGCAGTTCTTC	CASSQGTGQGLDEQFF
.	.	TRBJ2-3	TRBV4-2	TGTGCCAGCAGCCAAGGCTATGCGACAGATACGCAGTATTTT	CASSQGYATDTQYF
.	.	TRBJ1-1	TRBV19	TGTGCCAGTAGTATGCCCGGTCTCGGGAAAGCTTTCTTT	CASSMPGLGKAFF
.	TRBD2	TRBJ2-3	TRBV6-1	TGTGCCAGCCGGGGGGACCTCACAGATACGCAGTATTTT	CASRGDLTDTQYF
.	.	TRBJ1-6	TRBV10-3	TGTGCCATCAGTGCCCGACAGGTGAATAATTCACCCCTCCACTTT	CAISARQVNNSPLHF
.	TRBD1	TRBJ1-2	TRBV2	TGTGCCAGCAGTGGGGGACAGGGCTATGGCTACACCTTC	CASSGGQGYGYTF
.	TRBD1	TRBJ1-1	TRBV10-1	TGCGCCAGCAGTGACAGGGGGCGTGATGAAGCTTTCTTT	CASSDRGRDEAFF
.	TRBD1	TRBJ2-1	TRBV7-9	TGTGCCAGCAGCTCCAACCACAGGGGGACCTACAATGAGCAGTTCTTC	CASSSNHRGTYNEQFF
.	.	TRBJ2-7	TRBV5-1	TGCGCCAGCAGCTGGGCAGGGCGGGACGACGAGCAGTACTTC	CASSWAGRDDEQYF
once	TRBD2	TRBJ2-1	TRBV7-2	TGTGCCAGCAGCTTAGCCACTAGCGGGCCGCCTTACAATGAGCAGTTCTTC	CASSLATSGPPYNEQFF
.	.	TRBJ2-7	TRBV6-5	TGTGCCAGCAGTTACGTCGGTGGCGAGCAGTACTTC	CASSYVGGEQYF
once	TRBD2	TRBJ2-5	TRBV28	TGTGCCAGCAGTTCTGGGGGGGTCGGGGAGACCCAGTACTTC	CASSSGGVGETQYF
.	TRBD1	TRBJ1-2	TRBV6-1	TGTGCCAGCAGGGGGACAGGCTACGGCTACACCTTC	CASRGTGYGYTF
.	.	TRBJ2-7	TRBV28	TGTGCCAGCAGTTCCCCGGCCGCGGGGCGCTACGAGCAGTACTTC	CASSSPAAGRYEQYF
.	.	TRBJ2-3	TRBV5-1	TGCGCCAGCTCCTCTGGGCAGCCCACAGATACGCAGTATTTT	CASSSGQPTDTQYF
once	TRBD1	TRBJ1-4	TRBV28	TGTGCCAGCAGTTTTGTCCAGGGGGCAACTAATGAAAAACTGTTTTTT	CASSFVQGATNEKLFF
few	.	TRBJ2-5	TRBV7-7	TGTGCTAGCAGCTTCAGTCCCCAAGAGACCCAGTACTTC	CASSFSPQETQYF